The clone carrying this T cell receptor (beta chain) showed up just a few times. This sample was taken from a study of blood T cell repertoires in COVID-19. On the study more broadly: Acute and convalescent COVID-19 specimens originated in the United States, Italy and Spain. T cells, B-cell-depleted T cells, or PBMCs supplied cDNA or gDNA.

Germline V gene data show CDR1 as SEHNR and CDR2 as FQNEAQ (reference sequence). The CDR3 runs 15 residues. Trimming took 6 bases from V and 2 from J, leaving 17 bases between them. Original processing notes: Estimation of nucleated cell counts relied on the amplification of reference gene primers. Generated by immunoSEQ multiplex PCR, the TCRdb table keeps only in-frame clones and is missing some. V and J calls plus clone size are reproduced from that table; the DNA served to infer D and trimming. The table shows some 120,000 clones, with about 88% occurring only once. The rearrangement joins TRBV7-9 to TRBJ2-7; possibly TRBD2 for D (5 bases). Sequencing was carried out using peripheral blood. The sequence was obtained from a woman older than 75 with acute or convalescent COVID-19. This chain's CDR3 is CASRREGGQAYEQYF. CDR3 DNA sequence: TGTGCCAGCAGACGCGAGGGCGGGCAGGCCTACGAGCAGTACTTC. The whole variable domain, remainder taken from reference TRBV7-9 and TRBJ2-7, is DTGVSQNPRHKITKRGQNVTFRCDPISEHNRLYWYRQTLGQGPEFLTYFQNEAQLEKSRLLSDRFSAERPKGSFSTLEIQRTEQGDSAMYLCASRREGGQAYEQYFGPGTRLTVT.